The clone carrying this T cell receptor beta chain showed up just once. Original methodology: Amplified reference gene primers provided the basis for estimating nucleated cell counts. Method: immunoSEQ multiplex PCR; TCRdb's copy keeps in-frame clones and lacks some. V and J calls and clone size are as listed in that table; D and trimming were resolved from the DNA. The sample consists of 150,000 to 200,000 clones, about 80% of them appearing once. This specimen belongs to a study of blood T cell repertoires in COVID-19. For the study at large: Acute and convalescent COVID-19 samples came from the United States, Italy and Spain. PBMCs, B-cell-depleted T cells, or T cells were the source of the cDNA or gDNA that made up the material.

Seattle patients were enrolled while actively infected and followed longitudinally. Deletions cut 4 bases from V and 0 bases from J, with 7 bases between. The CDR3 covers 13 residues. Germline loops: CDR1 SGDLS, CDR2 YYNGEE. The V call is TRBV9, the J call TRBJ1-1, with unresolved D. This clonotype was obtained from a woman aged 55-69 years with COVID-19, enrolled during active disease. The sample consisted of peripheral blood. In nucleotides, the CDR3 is TGTGCCAGCAGCCAATCGGTGAACACTGAAGCTTTCTTT. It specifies CASSQSVNTEAFF.